The rows below give T cell receptor beta chains drawn from one sample of a study of T-cell reconstitution after alpha-beta-depleted transplantation in children. TCRdb reprocessed the PCR reads with MiXCR, giving one entry per CDR3 protein. The table has some 830,000 distinct CDR3 sequences, less than 20% seen once. The source was PBMCs, mostly from graft donor cells, collected 360 days after TCRalphabeta/CD19-depleted stem cell transplant. These receptors originate from a male patient aged 10 to 17 who had a stem cell transplant for acute lymphoblastic leukemia, so the T cells may come from the graft donor. Both conserved end residues are part of each CDR3. The D gene is left open where the match is weak. Not all rows give a size; the values are once, few, many and, for expanded clones, a class.

cdr3_aa | cdr3_nt | j_call | d_call | v_call | clone_size
CASSWGDRERLINTEAFF | TGCGCCAGCAGCTGGGGGGACAGGGAAAGATTGATCAACACTGAAGCTTTCTTT | TRBJ1-1 | TRBD1 | TRBV5-1 | few
CASSLNRVGNYGYTF | TGTGCCAGCAGTTTAAACAGGGTAGGAAACTATGGCTACACCTTC | TRBJ1-2 | NA | TRBV12-3/TRBV12-4 | NA
CASSLVADRIYNEQFF | TGCGCCAGCAGCTTGGTAGCCGACAGAATCTACAATGAGCAGTTCTTC | TRBJ2-1 | NA | TRBV5-1 | many
CASGPGTVGETQYF | TGTGCTAGTGGGCCCGGGACAGTTGGAGAGACCCAGTACTTC | TRBJ2-5 | TRBD1 | TRBV12-5 | few
CSAVAAASGRAYEQYF | TGCAGTGCGGTCGCCGCGGCTAGCGGGAGGGCCTACGAGCAGTACTTC | TRBJ2-7 | TRBD2 | TRBV20-1 | NA
CSARKFVRGATEAFF | TGCAGTGCTAGAAAATTTGTGCGGGGGGCAACTGAAGCTTTCTTT | TRBJ1-1 | NA | TRBV20-1 | NA
CASSPVIGSPGYEQYF | TGTGCCAGCTCACCCGTCATCGGGTCCCCCGGCTACGAGCAGTACTTC | TRBJ2-7 | NA | TRBV18 | NA
CASCPPSGSETRTDTQYF | TGTGCCAGCTGTCCGCCTAGCGGGAGTGAAACACGCACAGATACGCAGTATTTT | TRBJ2-3 | TRBD2 | TRBV6-4 | once
CAICFRSGTNTEAFF | TGTGCCATCTGTTTTAGGAGCGGAACGAACACTGAAGCTTTCTTT | TRBJ1-1 | NA | TRBV3-1 | NA
CSASPRGTLGWAFF | TGCAGTGCTAGCCCCAGGGGAACACTAGGGTGGGCTTTCTTT | TRBJ1-1 | NA | TRBV20-1 | few
CASSWGTSVLPTYEQYF | TGCGCCAGCAGCTGGGGGACTAGCGTCCTCCCTACCTACGAGCAGTACTTC | TRBJ2-7 | TRBD2 | TRBV5-1 | NA
CASLTGTGMEAFF | TGTGCCAGCCTTACAGGGACCGGAATGGAAGCTTTCTTT | TRBJ1-1 | NA | TRBV7-2 | NA
CASSLVRLTDTQYF | TGTGCCAGCAGCTTAGTTCGACTCACAGATACGCAGTATTTT | TRBJ2-3 | NA | TRBV11-1 | NA
CASSQAAAGQDDNEQFF | TGCGCCAGCAGCCAGGCGGCCGCTGGGCAGGATGATAATGAGCAGTTCTTC | TRBJ2-1 | NA | TRBV4-1 | NA
CSARVAGIRHEQFF | TGCAGTGCTAGAGTGGCGGGAATACGTCATGAGCAGTTCTTC | TRBJ2-1 | NA | TRBV20-1 | NA
CASSLGDRGDTEAFF | TGTGCCAGCAGCTTAGGAGACAGGGGGGACACTGAAGCTTTCTTT | TRBJ1-1 | TRBD1 | TRBV7-9 | NA
CASSQDDAGQETQYF | TGTGCCAGCAGCCAAGACGATGCGGGCCAAGAGACCCAGTACTTC | TRBJ2-5 | NA | TRBV4-2 | few
CASSHRGPGNTIYF | TGTGCCAGCAGTCACCGGGGACCAGGAAACACCATATATTTT | TRBJ1-3 | NA | TRBV28 | few
CSARGGLARYNEQFF | TGCAGTGCTAGAGGGGGACTAGCGAGATACAATGAGCAGTTCTTC | TRBJ2-1 | TRBD2 | TRBV20-1 | NA
CASFGTSGPRKQFF | TGTGCCAGCTTCGGGACTAGCGGTCCAAGGAAGCAGTTCTTC | TRBJ2-1 | TRBD2 | TRBV18 | NA
CASSRDHLTSSGELFF | TGTGCCAGCAGCAGAGACCACCTTACCTCGTCCGGGGAGCTGTTTTTT | TRBJ2-2 | NA | TRBV11-2 | few
CASSQPKGTSGKGEQFF | TGCGCCAGCAGCCAACCGAAAGGGACTAGCGGAAAGGGTGAGCAGTTCTTC | TRBJ2-1 | TRBD2 | TRBV4-1 | few
CASSQEILAGLLSSYNEQFF | TGTGCCAGCAGCCAAGAAATATTAGCGGGATTACTGAGCTCCTACAATGAGCAGTTCTTC | TRBJ2-1 | TRBD2 | TRBV4-2 | few
CSARDSGVNQPQHF | TGCAGTGCTAGAGACAGTGGGGTCAATCAGCCCCAGCATTTT | TRBJ1-5 | NA | TRBV20-1 | few
CASSENSVLYNEQFF | TGTGCCAGCAGTGAAAACTCCGTACTCTACAATGAGCAGTTCTTC | TRBJ2-1 | NA | TRBV2 | NA
CASSPPPGTYEQYF | TGTGCCAGCAGCCCCCCCCCGGGGACATACGAGCAGTACTTC | TRBJ2-7 | NA | TRBV9 | NA
CASPGTGGSYEQYF | TGTGCCAGCCCCGGGACAGGGGGCTCCTACGAGCAGTACTTC | TRBJ2-7 | TRBD1 | TRBV27 | few
CASSLVVSGRRNTGELFF | TGTGCCAGCAGTTTAGTTGTTAGCGGGAGGCGGAACACCGGGGAGCTGTTTTTT | TRBJ2-2 | TRBD2 | TRBV12-3/TRBV12-4 | NA
CASFHPGPGAQSGNTIYF | TGTGCCAGCTTCCACCCGGGGCCGGGGGCCCAGTCTGGAAACACCATATATTTT | TRBJ1-3 | NA | TRBV12-3/TRBV12-4 | few
CASSQLGTRRGNEQFF | TGCGCCAGCAGCCAACTGGGAACTAGGAGGGGCAATGAGCAGTTCTTC | TRBJ2-1 | NA | TRBV4-1 | NA
CASSSLLTAGYTF | TGTGCCAGCAGTAGTTTACTAACGGCCGGCTACACCTTC | TRBJ1-2 | NA | TRBV27 | NA
CASSWGAGGITDTQYF | TGTGCCAGCAGCTGGGGGGCAGGGGGTATCACAGATACGCAGTATTTT | TRBJ2-3 | NA | TRBV7-2 | many
CASEALGLPTDTQYF | TGTGCCAGCGAGGCTCTGGGACTACCTACAGATACGCAGTATTTT | TRBJ2-3 | TRBD2 | TRBV12-3/TRBV12-4 | NA
CASSSFAGYEQYF | TGTGCCAGCAGTTCATTTGCGGGGTACGAGCAGTACTTC | TRBJ2-7 | NA | TRBV12-3/TRBV12-4 | few
CSAGLAFGYEQYF | TGCAGCGCGGGACTAGCTTTTGGTTACGAGCAGTACTTC | TRBJ2-7 | TRBD2 | TRBV29-1 | NA
CASSSGAPMRREQFF | TGCGCCAGCAGTTCTGGGGCGCCGATGAGACGAGAGCAGTTCTTC | TRBJ2-1 | NA | TRBV10-2 | NA
CSARDREAGGPRPEQFF | TGCAGTGCTAGAGATAGGGAAGCGGGAGGGCCGCGTCCTGAGCAGTTCTTC | TRBJ2-1 | TRBD2 | TRBV20-1 | NA
CASSLDWVNTEAFF | TGTGCCAGCAGCTTGGATTGGGTGAACACTGAAGCTTTCTTT | TRBJ1-1 | NA | TRBV11-2 | NA
CASSRSGTGDTGELFF | TGCGCCAGCAGCCGCTCCGGGACAGGGGATACCGGGGAGCTGTTTTTT | TRBJ2-2 | TRBD1 | TRBV5-1 | many